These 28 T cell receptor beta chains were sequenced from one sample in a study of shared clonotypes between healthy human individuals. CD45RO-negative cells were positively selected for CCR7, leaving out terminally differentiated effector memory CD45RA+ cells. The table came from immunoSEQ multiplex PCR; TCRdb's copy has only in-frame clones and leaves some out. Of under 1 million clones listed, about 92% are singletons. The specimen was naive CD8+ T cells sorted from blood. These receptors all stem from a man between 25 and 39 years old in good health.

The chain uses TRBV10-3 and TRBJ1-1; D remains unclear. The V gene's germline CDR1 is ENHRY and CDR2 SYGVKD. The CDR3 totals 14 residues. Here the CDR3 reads CAIVEGSGSTEAFF. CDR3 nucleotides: TGTGCGATCGTCGAGGGCAGCGGGAGCACTGAAGCTTTCTTT.

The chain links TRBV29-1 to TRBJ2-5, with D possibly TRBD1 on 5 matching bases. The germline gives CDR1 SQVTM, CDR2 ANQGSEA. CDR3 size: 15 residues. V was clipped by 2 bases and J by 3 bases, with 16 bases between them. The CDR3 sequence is CSVESPSTEEETQYF. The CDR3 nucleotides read TGCAGCGTTGAATCCCCATCGACAGAAGAAGAGACCCAGTACTTC.

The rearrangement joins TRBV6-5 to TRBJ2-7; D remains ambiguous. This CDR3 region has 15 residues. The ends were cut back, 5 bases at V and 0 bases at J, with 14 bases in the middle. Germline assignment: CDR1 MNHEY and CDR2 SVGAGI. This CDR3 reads CASSPEVHSSYEQYF. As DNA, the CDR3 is TGTGCCAGCAGTCCAGAGGTACATAGCTCCTACGAGCAGTACTTC.

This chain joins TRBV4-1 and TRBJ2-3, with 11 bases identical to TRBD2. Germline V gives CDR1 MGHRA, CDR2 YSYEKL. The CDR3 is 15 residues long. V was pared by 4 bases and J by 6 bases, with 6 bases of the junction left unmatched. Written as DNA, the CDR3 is TGCGCCAGCAGCCTTCTAGCGGGAGGCCCCGATACGCAGTATTTT. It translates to CASSLLAGGPDTQYF.

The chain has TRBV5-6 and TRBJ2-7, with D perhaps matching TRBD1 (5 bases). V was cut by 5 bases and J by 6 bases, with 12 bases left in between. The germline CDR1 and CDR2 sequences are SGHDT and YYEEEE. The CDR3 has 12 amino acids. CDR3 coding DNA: TGTGCCAGCAGTAGGGGAAGTGGCGAGCAGTACTTC. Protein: CASSRGSGEQYF.

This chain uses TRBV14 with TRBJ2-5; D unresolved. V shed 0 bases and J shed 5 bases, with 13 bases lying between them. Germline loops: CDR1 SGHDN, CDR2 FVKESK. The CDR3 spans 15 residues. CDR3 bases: TGTGCCAGCAGCCAAGAATGGGTTGATGGGGAGACCCAGTACTTC. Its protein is CASSQEWVDGETQYF.

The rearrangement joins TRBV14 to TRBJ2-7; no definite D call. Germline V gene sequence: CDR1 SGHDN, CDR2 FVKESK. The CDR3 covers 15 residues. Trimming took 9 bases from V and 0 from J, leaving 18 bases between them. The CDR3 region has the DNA TGTGCCAGACCTGCCCGCCAGACTTACTCCTACGAGCAGTACTTC. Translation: CARPARQTYSYEQYF.

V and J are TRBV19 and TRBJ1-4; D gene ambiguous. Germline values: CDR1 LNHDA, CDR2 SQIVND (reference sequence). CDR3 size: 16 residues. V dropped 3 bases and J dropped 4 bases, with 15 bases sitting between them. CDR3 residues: CASSIRLEKGNEKLFF. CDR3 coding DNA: TGTGCCAGTAGTATTAGGCTCGAAAAGGGTAATGAAAAACTGTTTTTT.

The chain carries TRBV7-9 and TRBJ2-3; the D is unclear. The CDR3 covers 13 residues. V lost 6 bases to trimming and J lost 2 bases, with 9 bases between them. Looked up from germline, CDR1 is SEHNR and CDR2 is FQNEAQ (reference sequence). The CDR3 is CASSGRPTDTQYF. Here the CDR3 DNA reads TGTGCCAGCAGTGGCAGGCCCACAGATACGCAGTATTTT.

CDR3 sequence (DNA): TGTGCCAGTAGTATAGGCGGGAGGAGGACAGATACGCAGTATTTT. Translated: CASSIGGRRTDTQYF. The rearrangement joins TRBV19 to TRBJ2-3, with TRBD2 matching over 8 bases. The CDR3 sequence is 15 residues long. After removal of 1 base from V and 3 bases from J, the junction contained 3 bases not matched to a gene. Germline V gene data show CDR1 as LNHDA and CDR2 as SQIVND (reference sequence).

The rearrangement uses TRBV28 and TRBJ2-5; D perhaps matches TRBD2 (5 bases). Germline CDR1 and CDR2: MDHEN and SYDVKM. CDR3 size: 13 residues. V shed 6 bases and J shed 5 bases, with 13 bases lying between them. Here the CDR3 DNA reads TGTGCCAGCAGGGGAGATCCGGGGGAGACCCAGTACTTC. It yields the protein CASRGDPGETQYF.

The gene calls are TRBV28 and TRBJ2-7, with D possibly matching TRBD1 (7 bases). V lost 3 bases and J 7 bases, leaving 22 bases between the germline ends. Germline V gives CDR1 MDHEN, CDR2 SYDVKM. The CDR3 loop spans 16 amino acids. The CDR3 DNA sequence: TGTGCCAGCAGTTTGGCGGGGACAGTGCCCTGGTGGGAGCAGTACTTC. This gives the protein CASSLAGTVPWWEQYF.

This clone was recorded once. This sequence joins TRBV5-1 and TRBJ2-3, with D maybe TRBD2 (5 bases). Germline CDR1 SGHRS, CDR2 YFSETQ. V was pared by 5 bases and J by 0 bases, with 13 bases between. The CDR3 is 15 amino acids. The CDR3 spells CASSYKGLSTDTQYF. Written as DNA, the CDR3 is TGCGCCAGCAGTTATAAAGGACTCAGCACAGATACGCAGTATTTT. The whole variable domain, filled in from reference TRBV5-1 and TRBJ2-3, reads KAGVTQTPRYLIKTRGQQVTLSCSPISGHRSVSWYQQTPGQGLQFLFEYFSETQRNKGNFPGRFSGRQFSNSRSEMNVSTLELGDSALYLCASSYKGLSTDTQYFGPGTRLTVL.

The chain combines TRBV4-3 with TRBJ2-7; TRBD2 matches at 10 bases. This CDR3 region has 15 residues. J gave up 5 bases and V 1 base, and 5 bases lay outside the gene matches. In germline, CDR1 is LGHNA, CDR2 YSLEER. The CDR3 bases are TGCGCCAGCAGCCAAGGGGCTAGCGGGAGCAACGAGCAGTACTTC. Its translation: CASSQGASGSNEQYF.

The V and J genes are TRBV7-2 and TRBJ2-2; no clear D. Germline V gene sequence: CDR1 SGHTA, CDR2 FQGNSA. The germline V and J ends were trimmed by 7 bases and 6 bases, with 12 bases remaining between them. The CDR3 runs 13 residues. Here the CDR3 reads CASTLSQAGELFF. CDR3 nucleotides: TGTGCCAGCACCCTCTCGCAAGCCGGGGAGCTGTTTTTT.

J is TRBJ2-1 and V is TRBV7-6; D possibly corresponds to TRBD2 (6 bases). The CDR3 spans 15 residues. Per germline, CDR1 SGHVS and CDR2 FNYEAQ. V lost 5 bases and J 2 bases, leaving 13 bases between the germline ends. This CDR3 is CASSPAGSAYNEQFF. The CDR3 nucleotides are TGTGCCAGCAGCCCAGCGGGTTCAGCCTACAATGAGCAGTTCTTC.

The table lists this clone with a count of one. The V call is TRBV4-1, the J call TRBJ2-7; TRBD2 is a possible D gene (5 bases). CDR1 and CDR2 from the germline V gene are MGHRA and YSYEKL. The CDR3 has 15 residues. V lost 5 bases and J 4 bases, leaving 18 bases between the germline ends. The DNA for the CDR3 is TGCGCCAGCAGCTGGGCGGGCAGCCCGACGTACGAGCAGTACTTC. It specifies CASSWAGSPTYEQYF.

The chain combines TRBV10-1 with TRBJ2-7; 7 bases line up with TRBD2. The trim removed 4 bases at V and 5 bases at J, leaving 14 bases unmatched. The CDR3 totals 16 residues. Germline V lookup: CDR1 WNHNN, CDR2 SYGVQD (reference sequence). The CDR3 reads CASSGRWGGSTHEQYF. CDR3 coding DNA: TGCGCCAGCAGTGGACGATGGGGCGGGAGCACCCACGAGCAGTACTTC.

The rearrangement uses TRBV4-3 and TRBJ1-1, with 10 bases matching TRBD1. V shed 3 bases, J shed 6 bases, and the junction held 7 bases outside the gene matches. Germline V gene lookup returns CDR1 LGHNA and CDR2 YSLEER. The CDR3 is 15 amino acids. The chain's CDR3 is CASSQFDRGQAEAFF. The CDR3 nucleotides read TGCGCCAGCAGCCAGTTTGACAGGGGGCAGGCTGAAGCTTTCTTT.

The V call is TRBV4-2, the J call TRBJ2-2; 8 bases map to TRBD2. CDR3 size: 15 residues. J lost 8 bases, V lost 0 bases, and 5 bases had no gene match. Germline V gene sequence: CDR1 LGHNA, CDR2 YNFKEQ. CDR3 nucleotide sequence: TGTGCCAGCAGCCAAGAAGCGGGAGTGGCTGGGGAGCTGTTTTTT. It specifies CASSQEAGVAGELFF.

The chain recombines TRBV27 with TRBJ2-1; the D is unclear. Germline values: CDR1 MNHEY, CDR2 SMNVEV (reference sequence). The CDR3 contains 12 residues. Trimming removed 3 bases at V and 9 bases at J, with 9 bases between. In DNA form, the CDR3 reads TGTGCCAGCAGTTTTCCGGATGGTGAGCAGTTCTTC. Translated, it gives CASSFPDGEQFF.

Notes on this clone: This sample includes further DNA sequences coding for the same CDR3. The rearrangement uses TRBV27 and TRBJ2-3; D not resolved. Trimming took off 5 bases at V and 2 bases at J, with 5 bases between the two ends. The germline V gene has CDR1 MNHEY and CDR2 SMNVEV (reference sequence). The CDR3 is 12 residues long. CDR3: CASSPPTDTQYF. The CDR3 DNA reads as TGTGCCAGCAGTCCCCCCACAGATACGCAGTATTTT.

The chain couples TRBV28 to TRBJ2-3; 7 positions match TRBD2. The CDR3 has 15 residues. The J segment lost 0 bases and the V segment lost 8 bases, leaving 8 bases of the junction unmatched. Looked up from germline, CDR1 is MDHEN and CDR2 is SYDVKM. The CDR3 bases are TGTGCCAGCGGAAAAGCTAGCGGTAGCACAGATACGCAGTATTTT. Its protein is CASGKASGSTDTQYF.

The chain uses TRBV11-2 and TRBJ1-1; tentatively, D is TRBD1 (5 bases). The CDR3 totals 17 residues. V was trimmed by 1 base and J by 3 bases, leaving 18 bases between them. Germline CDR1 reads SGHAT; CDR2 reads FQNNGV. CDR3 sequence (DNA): TGTGCCAGCAGCTTAGGTCATAGGGGACGAGGGGACACTGAAGCTTTCTTT. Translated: CASSLGHRGRGDTEAFF.

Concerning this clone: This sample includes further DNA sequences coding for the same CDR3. This CDR3 is CASSLESSYNEQFF. In DNA, the CDR3 is TGTGCCAGCAGCTTAGAGAGCTCCTACAATGAGCAGTTCTTC. The rearrangement links TRBV11-2 to TRBJ2-1; D is unresolved. Trimming pared 0 bases from V and 0 bases from J, leaving 3 bases between. The CDR3 consists of 14 residues. From germline, CDR1 is SGHAT and CDR2 FQNNGV.

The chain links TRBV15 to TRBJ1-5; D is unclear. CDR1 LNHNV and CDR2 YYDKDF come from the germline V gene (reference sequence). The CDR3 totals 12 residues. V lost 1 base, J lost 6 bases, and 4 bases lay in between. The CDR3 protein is CATSRGGQPQHF. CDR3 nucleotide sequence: TGTGCCACCAGCAGAGGGGGTCAGCCCCAGCATTTT.

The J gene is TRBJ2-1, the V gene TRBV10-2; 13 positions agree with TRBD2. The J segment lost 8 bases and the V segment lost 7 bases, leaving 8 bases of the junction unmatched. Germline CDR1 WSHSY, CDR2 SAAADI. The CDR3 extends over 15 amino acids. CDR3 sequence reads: CASNEVTSGRHEQFF. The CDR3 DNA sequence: TGCGCCAGCAACGAGGTGACTAGCGGGAGGCATGAGCAGTTCTTC.

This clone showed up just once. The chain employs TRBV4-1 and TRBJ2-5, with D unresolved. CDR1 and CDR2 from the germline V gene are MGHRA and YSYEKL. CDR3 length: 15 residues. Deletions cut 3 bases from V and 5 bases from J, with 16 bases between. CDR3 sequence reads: CASSQEFFDGETQYF. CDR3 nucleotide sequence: TGCGCCAGCAGCCAGGAATTTTTTGACGGCGAGACCCAGTACTTC.